These 32 T cell receptor beta chains were sequenced from one sample in a study of T cell responses to AZD1222 COVID-19 vaccine. TCRdb keeps only in-frame clones here, not all; method: immunoSEQ multiplex PCR. The sample contains about 130,000 clones, 75% to 95% of which appear only once. This material consisted of peripheral blood, taken on day 0 of AZD1222 vaccination. The receptors shown here come from an adult in good health.

V gene TRBV6-5 combines with J gene TRBJ1-6; TRBD1 agrees at 7 bases. This CDR3 is built from 16 residues. With V trimmed by 4 bases and J by 8 bases, 11 bases remained unmatched. Germline V lookup: CDR1 MNHEY, CDR2 SVGAGI. This CDR3 reads CASSSQTGEGYSPLHF. CDR3 nucleotide sequence: TGTGCCAGCAGTTCCCAAACAGGGGAGGGATATTCACCCCTCCACTTT.

The V call is TRBV15, the J call TRBJ1-6; D is possibly TRBD1 (5 bases). CDR3 length: 16 amino acids. The ends were cut back, 3 bases at V and 6 bases at J, with 15 bases in the middle. Germline CDR1 is LNHNV and CDR2 is YYDKDF (reference sequence). CDR3: CATSRYPAGSNSPLHF. CDR3 nucleotides: TGTGCCACCAGCAGGTATCCCGCAGGGTCTAATTCACCCCTCCACTTT.

This clone has only one observation. The V gene is TRBV12-5, the J gene TRBJ1-5, with 7 bases that match TRBD1. This CDR3 has 13 residues. Germline-derived CDR1 and CDR2 are LGHNT and FRNRAP. The V gene end was trimmed by 6 bases and the J gene end by 1 base; junction bases not matched to a gene: 0. CDR3 sequence: CASGGQSNQPQHF. CDR3 DNA: TGTGCTAGTGGGGGACAGAGCAATCAGCCCCAGCATTTT.

The chain uses TRBV6-5 and TRBJ2-3; D remains ambiguous. Germline V lookup: CDR1 MNHEY, CDR2 SVGAGI. V lost 8 bases, J lost 2 bases, and 14 bases lay in between. The CDR3 is made up of 14 amino acids. The CDR3 region has the DNA TGTGCCAGCCGCCGGGCCTTCCCCACAGATACGCAGTATTTT. The encoded protein is CASRRAFPTDTQYF.

This clone has just one count. The CDR3: CASSLDSYGYTF. The DNA of the CDR3 is TGTGCCAGCAGCCTTGACAGCTATGGCTACACCTTC. The rearrangement uses TRBV5-4 and TRBJ1-2; TRBD1 might be the D (5 bases). The CDR3 has 12 residues. Germline loops: CDR1 SGHNT, CDR2 YYREEE (reference sequence). With 4 bases removed from V and 4 bases from J, the gap between germline ends came to 8 bases.

This clone has a handful of counts. The CDR3 protein is CASSQGTSAYNEQFF. Here the CDR3 DNA reads TGTGCCAGCAGCCAAGGGACTAGCGCTTACAATGAGCAGTTCTTC. The chain uses TRBV3-1 (or the pseudogene TRBV3-2) and TRBJ2-1; 9 positions match TRBD2. Germline CDR1 and CDR2: LGHDT and YNNKEL (reference sequence). The CDR3 loop spans 15 amino acids. The ends lost 1 base at V and 4 bases at J; junction bases unmatched: 2.

CDR3 protein: CASSPSGTGNYGYTF. CDR3 in DNA: TGTGCCAGTAGTCCCTCCGGGACGGGGAACTATGGCTACACCTTC. This rearrangement joins TRBV19 to TRBJ1-2, with D perhaps matching TRBD1 (5 bases). V lost 5 bases to trimming and J lost 2 bases, with 15 bases between them. This CDR3 is built from 15 residues. Germline V gene lookup returns CDR1 LNHDA and CDR2 SQIVND (reference sequence).

The CDR3 sequence is CASSWRQGSGNQPQHF. The CDR3 DNA reads as TGTGCCAGTAGTTGGAGACAGGGGTCGGGCAATCAGCCCCAGCATTTT. The chain combines TRBV19 with TRBJ1-5; 8 nucleotides agree with TRBD1. Germline V lookup: CDR1 LNHDA, CDR2 SQIVND (reference sequence). The CDR3 is 16 amino acids. After removal of 5 bases from V and 2 bases from J, the junction contained 8 bases not matched to a gene.

The V and J genes are TRBV4-1 and TRBJ1-6; 9 bases fit TRBD1. Per germline, CDR1 MGHRA and CDR2 YSYEKL. The CDR3 sequence is 15 residues long. Losses at the gene ends were 3 bases for V and 10 bases for J; bases not matched to a gene: 7. The CDR3 coding sequence is TGCGCCAGCAGCCATCCGGACAGGGGAAAGTCACCCCTCCACTTT. Amino acids: CASSHPDRGKSPLHF.

The V gene is TRBV2, the J gene TRBJ1-5, with 7 positions matching TRBD1. CDR3 length: 14 amino acids. V shed 3 bases, J shed 3 bases, and the junction held 2 bases outside the gene matches. Germline CDR1 SNHLY, CDR2 FYNNEI. The CDR3 protein is CASSDQGVNQPQHF. CDR3 nucleotide sequence: TGTGCCAGCAGTGATCAGGGGGTCAATCAGCCCCAGCATTTT.

The chain recombines TRBV28 with TRBJ1-2; no clear D gene. This CDR3 has 13 amino acids. Trimming shortened V by 3 bases and J by 5 bases, and 10 bases separated the two germline ends. CDR1 and CDR2 from the germline V gene are MDHEN and SYDVKM. CDR3 DNA sequence: TGTGCCAGCAGTTTGGGTGGTCTGTATGGCTACACCTTC. Translating gives CASSLGGLYGYTF.

This clone was recorded once. The chain recombines TRBV30 with TRBJ2-7; D might be TRBD1 (5 bases). The V end lost 5 bases, the J end lost 2 bases, and 10 bases lay between the germline ends. Germline V gene sequence: CDR1 GTSNPN, CDR2 SVGIG (reference sequence). The CDR3 sequence is 12 residues long. The CDR3 nucleotides are TGTGCCTGGGACAGTTCCCCCTACGAGCAGTACTTC. It yields the protein CAWDSSPYEQYF.

V is TRBV2 and J is TRBJ1-3, with D possibly TRBD1 on 6 matching bases. This CDR3 has 15 residues. Trimming took 7 bases from V and 2 from J, leaving 15 bases between them. Germline V gene sequence: CDR1 SNHLY, CDR2 FYNNEI. In DNA, the CDR3 is TGTGCCAGCAATACCGACAGGAGAGCTGGAAACACCATATATTTT. Its protein product is CASNTDRRAGNTIYF.

V and J are TRBV7-9 and TRBJ2-6; D gene unclear. CDR3 length: 14 amino acids. The V end lost 1 base, the J end lost 2 bases, and 3 bases lay between the germline ends. Germline values: CDR1 SEHNR, CDR2 FQNEAQ (reference sequence). CDR3 sequence: CASSLGAGANVLTF. In DNA, the CDR3 is TGTGCCAGCAGCTTAGGGGCTGGGGCCAACGTCCTGACTTTC.

The chain combines TRBV23-1 with TRBJ2-1; D call uncertain. TRBV23-1 is sorted into the ORF group, with uncertain function. This CDR3 has 9 residues. V was shortened by 0 bases and J by 14 bases, with 2 bases between the two germline ends. The CDR3 here is CASSQSEFF. CDR3 sequence (DNA): TGCGCCAGCAGTCAATCCGAGTTCTTC.

The chain employs TRBV6-2 or TRBV6-3 and TRBJ2-2; D not certain. Trimming cost V 3 bases and J 1 base, with 15 bases left between them. This CDR3 has 17 amino acids. CDR1 and CDR2 (germline): MNHEY, SVGEGT. CDR3 region: CASSYAPDELNTGELFF. As DNA, the CDR3 is TGTGCCAGCAGTTATGCCCCCGACGAGTTGAACACCGGGGAGCTGTTTTTT.

This chain links TRBV19 with TRBJ2-3, with D tentatively TRBD2 (6 bases). Germline V gene sequence: CDR1 LNHDA, CDR2 SQIVND (reference sequence). The CDR3 loop spans 18 amino acids. Trimming shortened V by 4 bases and J by 6 bases, and 26 bases separated the two germline ends. DNA of the CDR3: TGTGCCAGTAGTAGGCAGTCCACGGGACTTACCCCCCTGGATACGCAGTATTTT. Translation gives CASSRQSTGLTPLDTQYF.

This chain connects TRBV29-1 to TRBJ1-2, with TRBD1 matching 12 bases. The germline V gene encodes CDR1 SQVTM and CDR2 ANQGSEA. Losses at the gene ends were 4 bases for V and 4 bases for J; bases not matched to a gene: 7. The CDR3 contains 15 residues. The CDR3 DNA follows: TGCAGCGTTGGGACCGGGACAGGGGGCCTCTATGGCTACACCTTC. It yields the protein CSVGTGTGGLYGYTF. Full variable domain (rest looked up from reference TRBV29-1 and TRBJ1-2): SAVISQKPSRDICQRGTSLTIQCQVDSQVTMMFWYRQQPGQSLTLIATANQGSEATYESGFVIDKFPISRPNLTFSTLTVSNMSPEDSSIYLCSVGTGTGGLYGYTFGSGTRLTVV.

The chain is built from TRBV2 and TRBJ2-7; 8 positions match TRBD1. The V and J ends lost 6 bases and 1 base, in that order; junction bases with no gene match: 8. There are 15 residues in the CDR3. CDR1 and CDR2 from the germline V gene are SNHLY and FYNNEI. This chain's CDR3 is CASRRTDRGSYEQYF. CDR3 coding DNA: TGTGCCAGCAGGCGCACTGACAGGGGTTCCTACGAGCAGTACTTC.

CDR3 in DNA: TGTGCCAGCAGCCCCGACAGGGGAGTAGGAGAGCAGTACTTC. Translation gives CASSPDRGVGEQYF. The chain combines TRBV28 with TRBJ2-7, with 8 positions matching TRBD1. V was pared by 6 bases and J by 7 bases, with 11 bases of the junction left unmatched. Germline assignment: CDR1 MDHEN and CDR2 SYDVKM. This CDR3 is 14 amino acids long.

The chain couples TRBV10-3 to TRBJ1-2, with a possible D match to TRBD1 (5 bases). The CDR3 is 13 amino acids. The germline CDR1 and CDR2 sequences are ENHRY and SYGVKD. The V end lost 6 bases, the J end lost 5 bases, and 13 bases lay between the germline ends. The CDR3 here is CAIRGRGPYGYTF. CDR3 nucleotides: TGTGCCATCAGGGGCCGGGGACCATATGGCTACACCTTC.

DNA for the CDR3: TGTGCCAGCAGTTTCCTAGCGCCTGGCGAGCAGTACTTC. This translates into CASSFLAPGEQYF. The chain couples TRBV27 to TRBJ2-7; D is perhaps TRBD2 (6 bases). Germline assignment: CDR1 MNHEY and CDR2 SMNVEV (reference sequence). This CDR3 has 13 amino acids. V was shortened by 3 bases and J by 6 bases, with 12 bases between the two germline ends.

The V and J genes are TRBV12-1 and TRBJ1-1; the table's D call TRBD1 went unverified against the DNA. TRBV12-1 counts as a pseudogene. The CDR3 covers 13 residues. The CDR3, as DNA: TGTGCCAGCAGCTTAACAGAGAACACTGAAGCTTTCTTT. Its translation: CASSLTENTEAFF.

The rearrangement uses TRBV13 and TRBJ1-5; 7 positions agree with TRBD1. Germline CDR1 PRHDT, CDR2 FYEKMQ (reference sequence). CDR3 length: 13 residues. V shed 5 bases and J 3 bases; nucleotides not matched to a gene: 1. The CDR3 loop reads CASSEGANQPQHF. The CDR3 DNA is TGTGCCAGCAGCGAGGGGGCCAATCAGCCCCAGCATTTT. Combining the CDR3 with reference TRBV13 and TRBJ1-5 gives the whole variable domain AAGVIQSPRHLIKEKRETATLKCYPIPRHDTVYWYQQGPGQDPQFLISFYEKMQSDKGSIPDRFSAQQFSDYHSELNMSSLELGDSALYFCASSEGANQPQHFGDGTRLSIL.

For this clone: Other DNA sequences of this sample code for an identical CDR3. The CDR3 here is CASSLVTDEQYF. The CDR3 DNA reads TGTGCCAGCAGCTTAGTCACGGACGAGCAGTACTTC. V and J are TRBV7-9 and TRBJ2-7; D is undetermined. The CDR3 loop spans 12 amino acids. V lost 1 base and J lost 5, with 6 bases in between. Germline loops: CDR1 SEHNR, CDR2 FQNEAQ (reference sequence).

With regard to this clone: Other DNA sequences from this sample encode an identical CDR3 as well. V is TRBV7-3 and J is TRBJ2-7; D not resolved. Trimming cost V 2 bases and J 1 base, with 6 bases left between them. Germline loops: CDR1 SGHTA, CDR2 FQGTGA. The length of the CDR3 is 13 residues. CDR3 in DNA: TGTGCCAGCAGCTTAGGGGTTTCCTACGAGCAGTACTTC. This sequence encodes CASSLGVSYEQYF.

V is TRBV24-1 and J is TRBJ2-5; D is ambiguous. Germline V gene data show CDR1 as KGHDR and CDR2 as SFDVKD. With 6 bases removed from V and 5 bases from J, the gap between germline ends came to 18 bases. The CDR3 is 15 amino acids. For the CDR3, the DNA is TGTGCCACCAGTTTGACTCTTCCCGCGGCGGAGACCCAGTACTTC. Amino acids: CATSLTLPAAETQYF.

The rearrangement links TRBV24-1 to TRBJ2-7; 10 nucleotides line up with TRBD1. The V and J ends lost 3 bases and 5 bases, in that order; junction bases with no gene match: 3. The CDR3 length is 14 residues. Germline V lookup: CDR1 KGHDR, CDR2 SFDVKD. In DNA, the CDR3 is TGTGCCACCAGTGATGTGACAGGGGGCGACGAGCAGTACTTC. Protein sequence: CATSDVTGGDEQYF.

V gene TRBV5-1 combines with J gene TRBJ1-6; 9 nucleotides agree with TRBD1. V lost 5 bases and J lost 10; bases outside the gene matches: 7. Germline V gives CDR1 SGHRS, CDR2 YFSETQ. The CDR3 is 14 amino acids. The CDR3 protein is CASSRDREFSPLHF. The DNA for the CDR3 is TGCGCCAGCAGTCGGGACAGGGAGTTCTCACCCCTCCACTTT. Full variable domain (remainder filled in from reference TRBV5-1 and TRBJ1-6): KAGVTQTPRYLIKTRGQQVTLSCSPISGHRSVSWYQQTPGQGLQFLFEYFSETQRNKGNFPGRFSGRQFSNSRSEMNVSTLELGDSALYLCASSRDREFSPLHFGNGTRLTVT.

The CDR3 region is CASRAGHGNSPLHF. Written as DNA, the CDR3 is TGTGCCAGCAGGGCCGGGCATGGTAATTCACCCCTCCACTTT. This chain joins TRBV27 and TRBJ1-6, with D unresolved. V was pared by 6 bases and J by 6 bases, with 12 bases between. The germline V gene has CDR1 MNHEY and CDR2 SMNVEV (reference sequence). The length of the CDR3 is 14 residues.

The rearrangement links TRBV5-1 to TRBJ2-3, with 15 bases matching TRBD2. Germline CDR1 reads SGHRS; CDR2 reads YFSETQ. This CDR3 region has 19 residues. The J segment lost 5 bases and the V segment lost 4 bases, leaving 14 bases of the junction unmatched. The CDR3 loop reads CASSPGTSGGYLGIDTQYF. The CDR3 bases are TGCGCCAGCAGCCCGGGGACTAGCGGGGGGTACCTGGGGATAGATACGCAGTATTTT.

The genes are TRBV6-6 and TRBJ2-1, with TRBD1 matching 7 bases. Per the germline V gene, CDR1 is MNHNY and CDR2 is SVGAGI (reference sequence). The length of the CDR3 is 14 residues. Germline trimming cut 8 bases from V and 4 bases from J; bases unmatched to any gene: 8. CDR3 in DNA: TGTGCCAGCTTACCAGGGGGAATTTACAATGAGCAGTTCTTC. It translates to CASLPGGIYNEQFF.